Shown below are 32 T cell receptor beta chains from a single sample sequenced in a study of CD8+ T cells in alopecia areata. Cell sorting was performed on pooled cutaneous lymph node cells with CD4, CD8alpha, NKG2D, NKG2ACE and other markers. It was cDNA, reverse transcribed from extracted RNA, that served as the sequencing template. Measured with immunoSEQ multiplex PCR; TCRdb has only the in-frame clones, and not every one. Found here are approximately 280,000 clones, no singletons; the ten largest cover about 1.1%. Sequencing input: CD4+ T cells sorted from a lymph node. These TCRs come from a C3H/HeJ mouse with alopecia areata. The mouse strain carries the MHC haplotype H2-k.

Note on this clone: Genes and germline are mouse. Coverage ceases 4 residues before the CDR3 finishes, and the germline J gene fills in the end. The chain couples TRBV29 to TRBJ2-5; TRBD1 is a possible D gene (7 bases). Germline CDR1 is MSHET and CDR2 is SYDVDS. The CDR3 is 14 amino acids. V shed 2 bases and J shed 2 bases, with 8 bases lying between them. The CDR3 reads CASSLQGGQDTQYF. The sequenced part of the CDR3 DNA is TGTGCTAGCAGTTTACAGGGGGGCCAAGAC.

This clone was picked up a small number of times. The listed genes are named as in mouse. Coverage ceases 4 residues before the CDR3 finishes, and the germline J gene fills in the end. This chain joins TRBV13-1 and TRBJ2-1; 7 bases align to TRBD1. The CDR3 has 16 residues. Per the germline V gene, CDR1 is NSHNY and CDR2 is SYGAGN. The trim removed 2 bases at V and 1 base at J, leaving 6 bases unmatched. The sequenced part of the CDR3 DNA is TGTGCCAGCAGTGACCCCCGACAGGGAAACTATGCT. Residues: CASSDPRQGNYA. The full CDR3 protein reads CASSDPRQGNYAEQFF.

This clone was recorded a few times. The gene symbols are mouse symbols. The CDR3 is cut off 4 residues early in the read; its end comes from the germline J gene. The genes are TRBV31 and TRBJ1-2; D ambiguous. Deletions cut 2 bases from V and 0 bases from J, with 7 bases between. The CDR3 loop spans 13 amino acids. Germline CDR1 and CDR2: GKSSPN and SITVG. The DNA read from the CDR3 is TGTGCCTGGAGTTACATAACAAACTCC. It yields the protein CAWSYITNS. The CDR3 reads in full as CAWSYITNSDYTF.

As for this clone: Mouse gene names apply. Read data end 4 residues before the CDR3 end; the end is taken from the germline J gene. This chain uses TRBV31 with TRBJ2-1, with 8 bases that match TRBD1. Germline CDR1 is GKSSPN and CDR2 is SITVG. Losses at the gene ends were 1 base for V and 5 bases for J; bases not matched to a gene: 4. CDR3 length: 14 amino acids. The part of the CDR3 DNA that was read is TGTGCCTGGAGTCCGGACAGGGTGGATGCT. Residues: CAWSPDRVDA. The full-length CDR3 reads as CAWSPDRVDAEQFF.

This clone was recorded a few times. The listed genes are named as in mouse. The CDR3 is cut off 4 residues early in the read; its end comes from the germline J gene. The gene calls are TRBV1 and TRBJ1-2; maybe TRBD1 (6 bases). This CDR3 is built from 16 residues. Trimming removed 3 bases at V and 0 bases at J, with 14 bases between. Germline-derived CDR1 and CDR2 are NSQYPW and LRSPGD (reference sequence). This CDR3 is CTCSATGRPANSDYTF. The DNA read from the CDR3 is TGCACCTGCAGTGCCACAGGGAGGCCCGCAAACTCC.

As concerns this clone: The germline and genes are mouse ones. Read data end 4 residues before the CDR3 end; the end is taken from the germline J gene. Other DNA sequences in the same sample also yield this CDR3. The chain combines TRBV19 with TRBJ2-3, with 10 bases aligning to TRBD1. V was clipped by 5 bases and J by 0 bases; unmatched bases: 3. From germline, CDR1 is FNHDT and CDR2 SITEND (reference sequence). This CDR3 is 15 amino acids long. This CDR3 is CASSQTGGSAETLYF. The covered CDR3 bases are TGTGCCAGCAGCCAGACAGGGGGCAGTGCAGAA.

The sample holds a few counts of this clone. Mouse gene names apply. The read halts 4 residues ahead of the CDR3 end, with the missing end drawn from the germline J gene. The chain couples TRBV1 to TRBJ2-7, with 7 bases identical to TRBD1. The V gene end was trimmed by 0 bases and the J gene end by 0 bases; junction bases not matched to a gene: 2. The CDR3 sequence is 15 residues long. From germline, CDR1 is NSQYPW and CDR2 LRSPGD (reference sequence). The CDR3 sequence: CTCSADQGVSYEQYF. Incomplete CDR3 DNA: TGCACCTGCAGTGCAGATCAGGGGGTCTCCTAT.

Worth noting for this clone: Any gene name here is a mouse gene name. The sequence runs out 4 residues before the end of the CDR3; the remainder is reconstructed from the germline J gene. The V and J genes are TRBV31 and TRBJ2-2; 9 bases map to TRBD1. Germline CDR1 GKSSPN, CDR2 SITVG. CDR3 size: 16 residues. Trimming removed 1 base from V and 2 bases from J; junction bases left unmatched: 5. The CDR3 region is CAWSPQGARNTGQLYF. Partial CDR3 DNA: TGTGCCTGGAGTCCACAGGGGGCAAGGAACACCGGG.

This clone appeared a few times. Gene labels here are mouse ones. Within the sample, other DNA sequences also encode this same CDR3. The sequenced CDR3 bases are TGTGCCAGCAGCCAAGACAGGAGTGCAGAA. Amino acids: CASSQDRSAE. The entire CDR3 protein reads CASSQDRSAETLYF. The gene calls are TRBV5 and TRBJ2-3; D unresolved. The sequence runs out 4 residues before the end of the CDR3; the remainder is reconstructed from the germline J gene. The CDR3 covers 14 residues. V was clipped by 0 bases and J by 0 bases, with 4 bases between them. Looked up from germline, CDR1 is LGHNA and CDR2 is YNLKQL (reference sequence).

This clone was seen a few times. Gene and germline names: mouse. The read halts 4 residues ahead of the CDR3 end, with the missing end drawn from the germline J gene. This chain joins TRBV5 and TRBJ2-4; 9 positions match TRBD2. The CDR3 totals 16 residues. CDR1 and CDR2 (germline): LGHNA, YNLKQL (reference sequence). V was clipped by 0 bases and J by 2 bases; unmatched bases: 3. The CDR3 protein is CASSQDGGALQNTLYF. CDR3 bases read: TGTGCCAGCAGCCAAGATGGGGGGGCGCTTCAAAAC.

Comments on this clone: Germline and genes: mouse. The read terminates 4 residues before the CDR3 end, so the remaining end is supplied by the germline J gene. The chain recombines TRBV17 with TRBJ2-1; 8 nucleotides agree with TRBD1. V was pared by 6 bases and J by 1 base, with 2 bases of the junction left unmatched. This CDR3 region has 14 residues. The germline V gene encodes CDR1 MNHDT and CDR2 YYDKIL. The CDR3 spells CASRDRANYAEQFF. The part of the CDR3 DNA that was read is TGTGCTAGCAGGGACAGGGCAAACTATGCT.

This clone was observed a few times. Gene names and germline refer to mouse. The CDR3 end falls 4 residues outside the read, so it is completed with the germline J gene. V is TRBV5 and J is TRBJ2-2; TRBD1 agrees at 8 bases. This CDR3 has 16 residues. The ends lost 1 base at V and 3 bases at J; junction bases unmatched: 4. The V gene's germline CDR1 is LGHNA and CDR2 YNLKQL (reference sequence). CDR3 in amino acids: CASSQAQGADTGQLYF. The covered CDR3 bases are TGTGCCAGCAGCCAAGCCCAGGGGGCGGACACCGGG.

About this clone itself: Genes and germline come from the mouse. The CDR3 end is not reached by the read, which stops 4 residues before it; the germline J gene fills it in. This chain links TRBV14 with TRBJ2-7; TRBD2 might be the D (7 bases). This CDR3 is 16 amino acids long. Trimming took 5 bases from V and 3 from J, leaving 21 bases between them. CDR1 is SGHDT and CDR2 is FRDEAV in the germline V gene. CDR3 bases read: TGTGCCAGCAGCGCACAGGGACGGGGGGCCCTCTAT. Translated, it gives CASSAQGRGALY. The whole CDR3 sequence reads CASSAQGRGALYEQYF.

The table lists this clone with a few counts. Gene names refer to mouse genes. The read ends 4 residues early relative to the CDR3; the germline J gene fills the gap. V is TRBV13-2 and J is TRBJ2-3, with 10 bases that match TRBD1. CDR1 and CDR2 (germline): NNHNN, SYGAGS (reference sequence). The CDR3 consists of 14 residues. The sequenced CDR3 bases are TGTGCCAGCGGTGGGGACAGGGGTGGAGAA. Translated: CASGGDRGGE. The entire CDR3 protein reads CASGGDRGGETLYF.

This clone was counted between two and nine times. The listed genes are named as in mouse. The read comes to an end 3 residues before the CDR3 does, leaving the germline J gene to fill in the end. This chain joins TRBV19 and TRBJ1-6; tentative D call: TRBD1 (6 bases). TRBJ1-6 is an open reading frame, and its role is uncertain. Trimming left V 5 bases short and J 2 bases short, with 11 bases between. The CDR3 consists of 15 residues. Germline CDR1 reads FNHDT; CDR2 reads SITEND (reference sequence). CDR3 DNA, as far as it was read: TGTGCCAGCAGACAGGGAATGACCTATAATTCGCCC. Translation: CASRQGMTYNSP. The entire CDR3 protein reads CASRQGMTYNSPLYF.

This clone was seen a handful of times. Gene names refer to mouse genes. The read stops 4 residues short of the end of the CDR3; the missing end is completed from the germline J gene. The sample carries other DNA sequences with the same CDR3. The J gene is TRBJ2-1, the V gene TRBV5; TRBD2 matches 10 bases. Germline-derived CDR1 and CDR2 are LGHNA and YNLKQL (reference sequence). The CDR3 is made up of 16 amino acids. V lost 0 bases, J lost 4 bases, and 3 bases stayed unmatched. CDR3 region: CASSQENWGGYAEQFF. The DNA read from the CDR3 is TGTGCCAGCAGCCAAGAAAACTGGGGGGGTTATGCT.

Only a few counts were recorded for this clone. This may come from a read error, since a much larger clone is one base off. Mouse gene names and germline throughout. The observed sequence ends 4 residues before the CDR3 terminus, with the missing tail filled in from the germline J gene. The chain carries TRBV19 and TRBJ2-1, with 8 bases identical to TRBD1. The CDR3 is 13 amino acids. Germline trimming cut 4 bases from V and 3 bases from J; bases unmatched to any gene: 0. Germline assignment: CDR1 FNHDT and CDR2 SITEND (reference sequence). The CDR3 protein is CASSDRGYAEQFF. Incomplete CDR3 DNA: TGTGCCAGCAGTGACAGGGGCTATGCT.

Details on this clone: Gene names are mouse gene names. The read ends 3 residues shy of where the CDR3 ends; the end is completed using the germline J gene. The chain joins TRBV5 to TRBJ1-6; D is unresolved. TRBJ1-6 is recorded as an ORF, its role being uncertain. The V gene lost 5 bases and the J gene lost 7 bases, with 6 bases spanning the gap. From germline, CDR1 is LGHNA and CDR2 YNLKQL (reference sequence). The CDR3 spans 12 residues. The CDR3 here is CASSFKNSPLYF. CDR3 bases read: TGTGCCAGCAGCTTCAAAAATTCGCCC.

A few counts support this clone. Here the gene names and germline are mouse. The read comes to an end 4 residues before the CDR3 does, leaving the germline J gene to fill in the end. The rearrangement links TRBV17 to TRBJ1-1, with a weak D call TRBD1 (5 bases). Germline V gene sequence: CDR1 MNHDT, CDR2 YYDKIL. The V end was cut by 3 bases, the J end by 1 base, with 9 bases between. The CDR3 loop spans 14 amino acids. Here the CDR3 reads CASSRAQGNTEVFF. The covered CDR3 bases are TGTGCTAGCAGTAGGGCTCAGGGAAACACA.

On this clone itself: Genes here carry mouse names. The read ends 4 residues early relative to the CDR3; the germline J gene fills the gap. The identical CDR3 is also encoded by other nucleotide sequences in the sample. V gene TRBV13-1 combines with J gene TRBJ2-7; a weak D match, TRBD1 (5 bases). CDR3 size: 12 residues. Germline V gives CDR1 NSHNY, CDR2 SYGAGN. CDR3 protein: CASSDAGHEQYF. Partial CDR3 DNA: TGTGCCAGCAGTGATGCAGGGCAT.

This clone was seen only a few times. These gene names are mouse names. The missing CDR3 end, 4 residues past where the read stops, is filled in from the germline J gene. The same CDR3 can be traced to other DNA sequences in this sample. V is TRBV14 and J is TRBJ2-7; 11 bases match TRBD2. Per the germline V gene, CDR1 is SGHDT and CDR2 is FRDEAV. V shed 5 bases and J 3 bases; nucleotides not matched to a gene: 4. This CDR3 region has 14 residues. Here the CDR3 reads CASRSGTGGYEQYF. The part of the CDR3 DNA that was read is TGTGCCAGCAGGTCCGGGACTGGGGGCTAT.

Worth noting for this clone: The genes and germline here are from mouse. The sequenced fragment ends 4 residues before the CDR3 boundary, so the rest is inferred from the germline J gene. The chain uses TRBV31 and TRBJ2-2, with TRBD1 identical over 9 bases. The junction had 5 bases not matched to a gene; V was cut back by 1 base and J by 2 bases. Germline-derived CDR1 and CDR2 are GKSSPN and SITVG. The CDR3 sequence is 16 residues long. The DNA read from the CDR3 is TGTGCCTGGAGTCGGCCCGGGACAGGGAACACCGGG. This codes for CAWSRPGTGNTG. The whole CDR3 sequence reads CAWSRPGTGNTGQLYF.

Of note for this clone: All gene names here are mouse names. The DNA ends 4 residues before the CDR3 does, and the rest of the CDR3 is filled in from the germline J gene. Other DNA sequences in this specimen translate into the identical CDR3. The chain combines TRBV1 with TRBJ1-2; D gene ambiguous. V lost 3 bases, J lost 1 base, and 6 bases lay in between. CDR1 is NSQYPW, CDR2 LRSPGD, per germline (reference sequence). The CDR3 is 13 amino acids. The part of the CDR3 DNA that was read is TGCACCTGCAGTGCGGCCAGAAACTCC. Translation: CTCSAARNS. Given in full, the CDR3 is CTCSAARNSDYTF.

This clone came up many times. Mouse gene names apply. The read gets to within 3 residues of the CDR3 end, and the germline J gene fills in the rest. The chain joins TRBV16 to TRBJ1-6; D may be TRBD1 (5 bases). TRBJ1-6 carries the ORF label, with uncertain function. CDR3 length equals 14 residues. The V end lost 8 bases, the J end lost 5 bases, and 13 bases lay between the germline ends. The germline gives CDR1 SGHSA, CDR2 FRNQAP. The sequenced CDR3 bases are TGTGCAAGCCCCACGCGGGGGGATAATTCGCCC. This sequence encodes CASPTRGDNSP. In full, the CDR3 is CASPTRGDNSPLYF.

This clone appeared a few times. All gene names here are mouse names. The read halts 4 residues ahead of the CDR3 end, with the missing end drawn from the germline J gene. This sample includes further DNA sequences coding for the same CDR3. This chain connects TRBV31 to TRBJ2-1; 9 nucleotides agree with TRBD2. This CDR3 has 14 amino acids. Per germline, CDR1 GKSSPN and CDR2 SITVG. V shed 3 bases and J 0 bases; nucleotides not matched to a gene: 0. The CDR3 here is CAWRTGGNYAEQFF. The covered CDR3 bases are TGTGCCTGGAGGACTGGGGGTAACTATGCT.

This clone was observed a few times. The genes and germline here are from mouse. The read ends 4 residues early relative to the CDR3; the germline J gene fills the gap. This chain connects TRBV13-2 to TRBJ2-7; 12 bases are shared with TRBD2. Germline values: CDR1 NNHNN, CDR2 SYGAGS (reference sequence). CDR3 length: 15 amino acids. The DNA read from the CDR3 is TGTGCCAGCGGTGATCTCCGGGACTGGGGGGAT. It specifies CASGDLRDWGD. Given in full, the CDR3 is CASGDLRDWGDEQYF.

With respect to this clone: The gene names given are mouse names. The read is 4 residues too short to cover the CDR3 end, so that end is filled in from the germline J gene. The chain uses TRBV19 and TRBJ2-1, with 10 bases matching TRBD2. Per the germline V gene, CDR1 is FNHDT and CDR2 is SITEND (reference sequence). The CDR3 extends over 15 amino acids. CDR3: CASSIPGGARAEQFF. Incomplete CDR3 DNA: TGTGCCAGCAGTATCCCTGGGGGGGCGCGAGCT. Using reference TRBV19 and TRBJ2-1 for the parts outside the CDR3, the full variable domain is GGIITQTPKFLIGQEGQKLTLKCQQNFNHDTMYWYRQDSGKGLRLIYYSITENDLQKGDLSEGYDASREKKSSFSLTVTSAQKNEMAVFLCASSIPGGARAEQFFGPGTRLTVL.

Comments on this clone: The gene symbols are mouse symbols. The CDR3 end lies 4 residues beyond the end of the read and is filled in from the germline J gene. The V call is TRBV14, the J call TRBJ2-1, with D perhaps matching TRBD1 (5 bases). The germline V gene has CDR1 SGHDT and CDR2 FRDEAV. CDR3 length: 14 residues. Between the trimmed V and J ends, which lost 3 bases and 0 bases, there was a span of 7 bases. The CDR3 sequence: CASSSTDNYAEQFF. The covered CDR3 bases are TGTGCCAGCAGTTCGACAGATAACTATGCT.

This clone was seen a handful of times. Any gene name here is a mouse gene name. Sequencing ends 3 residues short of the CDR3 end; the germline J gene provides the rest. Other DNA sequences from this sample encode an identical CDR3 as well. The chain joins TRBV5 to TRBJ1-6; the D is unclear. TRBJ1-6 is treated as an ORF (open reading frame) with a function not yet certain. Germline V CDR1 and CDR2: LGHNA, YNLKQL (reference sequence). The germline V and J ends were trimmed by 0 bases and 4 bases, with 4 bases remaining between them. There are 14 residues in the CDR3. The covered CDR3 bases are TGTGCCAGCAGCCAAGATGGGTATAATTCGCCC. Its translation: CASSQDGYNSP. The whole CDR3 protein is CASSQDGYNSPLYF.

With respect to this clone: All gene names here are mouse names. The read gets to within 4 residues of the CDR3 end, and the germline J gene fills in the rest. This chain connects TRBV14 to TRBJ2-1, with D possibly matching TRBD2 (7 bases). The germline V gene encodes CDR1 SGHDT and CDR2 FRDEAV. The CDR3 covers 13 residues. CDR3 amino acids: CASSRGAGAEQFF. CDR3 DNA, as far as it was read: TGTGCCAGCAGTCGGGGGGCGGGGGCT. The full variable domain, rest sourced from reference TRBV14 and TRBJ2-1, is EAGVTQSPRYAVLQEGQAVSFWCDPISGHDTLYWYQQPRDQGPQLLVYFRDEAVIDNSQLPSDRFSAVRPKGTNSTLKIQSAKQGDTATYLCASSRGAGAEQFFGPGTRLTVL.

Concerning this clone: Genes here carry mouse names. The read is 4 residues too short to cover the CDR3 end, so that end is filled in from the germline J gene. The J gene is TRBJ1-1, the V gene TRBV5; weak D call: TRBD1 (5 bases). Germline values: CDR1 LGHNA, CDR2 YNLKQL (reference sequence). The CDR3 runs 14 residues. The DNA read from the CDR3 is TGTGCCAGCAGCCAAGATGGCAGGGAGGGA. It codes for CASSQDGREG. The CDR3 reads in full as CASSQDGREGEVFF.

Regarding this clone: Gene names follow the mouse nomenclature. Read data end 4 residues before the CDR3 end; the end is taken from the germline J gene. This chain connects TRBV5 to TRBJ2-1; D gene unclear. V gave up 0 bases and J gave up 0 bases, with 6 bases separating them. Germline-derived CDR1 and CDR2 are LGHNA and YNLKQL (reference sequence). This CDR3 region has 15 residues. CDR3 in amino acids: CASSQDAVNYAEQFF. The covered CDR3 bases are TGTGCCAGCAGCCAAGATGCAGTTAACTATGCT.